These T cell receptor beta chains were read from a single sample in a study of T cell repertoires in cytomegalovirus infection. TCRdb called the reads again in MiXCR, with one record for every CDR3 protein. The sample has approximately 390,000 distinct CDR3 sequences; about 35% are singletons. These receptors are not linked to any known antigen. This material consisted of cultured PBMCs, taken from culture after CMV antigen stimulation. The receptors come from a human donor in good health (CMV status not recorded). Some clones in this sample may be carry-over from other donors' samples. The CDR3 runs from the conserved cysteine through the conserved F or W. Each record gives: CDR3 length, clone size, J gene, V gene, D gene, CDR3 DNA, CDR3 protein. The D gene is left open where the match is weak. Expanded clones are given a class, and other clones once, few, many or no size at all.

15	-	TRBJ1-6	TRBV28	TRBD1	TGTGCCAGCAAAGGACAGGTCACTGGAAAGTCACCCCTCCACTTT	CASKGQVTGKSPLHF
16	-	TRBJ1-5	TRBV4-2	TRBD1	TGTGCCAGCAGCCCCAGGCTCGGAGCAGGGGGTCAGCCCCAGCATTTT	CASSPRLGAGGQPQHF
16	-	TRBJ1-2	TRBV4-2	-	TGTGCCAGCAGCCAAGATATCGGTTCGGGGGCCGGGGGCTACACCTTC	CASSQDIGSGAGGYTF
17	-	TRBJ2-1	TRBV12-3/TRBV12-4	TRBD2	TGTGCCAGCAGCCAAATGCCGGGACTAGCGGGAGCATATGAGCAGTTCTTC	CASSQMPGLAGAYEQFF
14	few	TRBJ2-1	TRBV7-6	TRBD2	TGTGCCAGCAGCTTAGCAGCGGGAGTTGATGAGCAGTTCTTC	CASSLAAGVDEQFF
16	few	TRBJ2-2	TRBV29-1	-	TGCAGCTTCCAAGTTCAGGTGGCCCCGAGCACCGGGGAGCTGTTTTTT	CSFQVQVAPSTGELFF
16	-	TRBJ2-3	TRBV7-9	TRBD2	TGTGCCAGCAGCTGGAGACTAGCGGGAATCTCAGATACGCAGTATTTT	CASSWRLAGISDTQYF
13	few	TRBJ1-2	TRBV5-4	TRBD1	TGTGCCAGCAGCCGGACAGGGGAGGATGGCTACACCTTC	CASSRTGEDGYTF
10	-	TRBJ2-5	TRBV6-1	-	TGTGCCAGCAGTGAGGGAACCCAGTACTTC	CASSEGTQYF
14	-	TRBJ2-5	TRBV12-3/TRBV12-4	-	TGTGCCAGCAGTTTAGAGACTCCCCCCGGGACCCAGTACTTC	CASSLETPPGTQYF
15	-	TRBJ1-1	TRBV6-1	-	TGTGCCAGCAGTATAACGACAGCCATGAACACTGAAGCTTTCTTT	CASSITTAMNTEAFF
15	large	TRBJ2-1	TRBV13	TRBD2	TGTGCCAGCAGCCCCGGTGCTAGCGGGCCCTATGAGCAGTTCTTC	CASSPGASGPYEQFF
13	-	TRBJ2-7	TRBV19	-	TGTGCCAGTATTCGCCCCGGGACACAAGAGCAGTACTTC	CASIRPGTQEQYF
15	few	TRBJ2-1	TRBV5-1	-	TGCGCCAGCAGCTTGATATCTTCCTCCTACAATGAGCAGTTCTTC	CASSLISSSYNEQFF
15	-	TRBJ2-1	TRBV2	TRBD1	TGTGCCAGCAGTATTGACAGGGGGTTATACAATGAGCAGTTCTTC	CASSIDRGLYNEQFF
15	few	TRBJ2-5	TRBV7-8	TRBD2	TGTGCCAGCAGCTTTGGGGGACTAGCGGAAGAGACCCAGTACTTC	CASSFGGLAEETQYF
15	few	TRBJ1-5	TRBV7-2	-	TGTGCCAGCAGCCCCGAGGCAGGGGAGGCTCAGCCCCAGCATTTT	CASSPEAGEAQPQHF
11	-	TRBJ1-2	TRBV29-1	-	TGCAGCGTTGAGGGTGGTTATGGCTACACCTTC	CSVEGGYGYTF
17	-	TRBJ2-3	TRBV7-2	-	TGTGCCAGCAGCTTCGACTCACTTGGGGCGGGCACAGATACGCAGTATTTT	CASSFDSLGAGTDTQYF
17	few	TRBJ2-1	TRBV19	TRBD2	TGTGCCAGTAGAGGGACTAGCGGGACCCGCTCCTACAATGAGCAGTTCTTC	CASRGTSGTRSYNEQFF
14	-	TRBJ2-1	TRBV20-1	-	TGCAGTGCTAGCAAGCGGAGAGCCTACAATGAGCAGTTCTTC	CSASKRRAYNEQFF
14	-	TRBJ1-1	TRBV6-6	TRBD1	TGTGCCAGCACTCCAGGACAGGGGGCAGCTGAAGCTTTCTTT	CASTPGQGAAEAFF
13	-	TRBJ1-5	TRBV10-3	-	TGTGCCATCAGTGGCCAGGACAGCCAGCCCCAGCATTTT	CAISGQDSQPQHF
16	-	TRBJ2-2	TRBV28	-	TGTGCCAGCAGCCCAGTGGGGAGGACTGGGACCGGGGAGCTGTTTTTT	CASSPVGRTGTGELFF
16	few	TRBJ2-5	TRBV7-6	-	TGTGCCAGCAGCCGAGGTTTCATTGGGCGACAAGAGACCCAGTACTTC	CASSRGFIGRQETQYF
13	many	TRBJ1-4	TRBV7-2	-	TGTGCCAGCAGCTCCGACGGAAATGAAAAACTGTTTTTT	CASSSDGNEKLFF
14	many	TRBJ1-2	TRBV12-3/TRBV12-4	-	TGTGCCAGCAGAGCAGGGTTTTCTAACTATGGCTACACCTTC	CASRAGFSNYGYTF
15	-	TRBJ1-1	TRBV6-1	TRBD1	TGTGCCAGCAGTGAAGCTGGGACAGGGGCTACTGAAGCTTTCTTT	CASSEAGTGATEAFF
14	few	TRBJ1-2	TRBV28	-	TGTGCCAGCAGTTCCCCTGGGAACCTATATGGCTACACCTTC	CASSSPGNLYGYTF
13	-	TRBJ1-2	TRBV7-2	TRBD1	TGTGCCAGCAGCCCGGACAGGCCCTATGGCTACACCTTC	CASSPDRPYGYTF
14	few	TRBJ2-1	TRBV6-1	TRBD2	TGTGCCAGCAGAGAGGGAGGGAACTACAATGAGCAGTTCTTC	CASREGGNYNEQFF
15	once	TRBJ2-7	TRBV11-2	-	TGTGCCAGCAGCTCCTATCCGGGCACCGCCTACGAGCAGTACTTC	CASSSYPGTAYEQYF
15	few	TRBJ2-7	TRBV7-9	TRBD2	TGTGCCAGCAGCCTCGTCCCTAGCGGTTCCTACGAGCAGTACTTC	CASSLVPSGSYEQYF
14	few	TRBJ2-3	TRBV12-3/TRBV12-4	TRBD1	TGTGCCAGCAGTCGGGACAGCAACACAGATACGCAGTATTTT	CASSRDSNTDTQYF
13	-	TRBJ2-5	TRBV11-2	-	TGTGCCAGCAGCTTCGGGTCTCGGGAGACCCAGTACTTC	CASSFGSRETQYF
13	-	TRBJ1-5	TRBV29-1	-	TGCAGCGTTGAAATACAGTCAAATCAGCCCCAGCATTTT	CSVEIQSNQPQHF
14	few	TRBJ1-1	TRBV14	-	TGTGCCAGCAGCCAAGAAGTGGACGGGTCTGAAGCTTTCTTT	CASSQEVDGSEAFF
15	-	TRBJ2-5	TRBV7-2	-	TGTGCCAGCAGCGTGGGCGGAGGGCCACAAGAGACCCAGTACTTC	CASSVGGGPQETQYF
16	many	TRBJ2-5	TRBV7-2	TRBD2	TGTGCCAGCAGCTTACATAGCGGGAGCGACAAGAGACCCCAGTACTTC	CASSLHSGSDKRPQYF
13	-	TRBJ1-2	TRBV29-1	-	TGCAGCGTTGATCCCCGGGAGGGCTATGGCTACACCTTC	CSVDPREGYGYTF
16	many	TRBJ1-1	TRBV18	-	TGTGCCAGCTCACCACCGGGGGCCAGGGGGAACACTGAAGCTTTCTTT	CASSPPGARGNTEAFF
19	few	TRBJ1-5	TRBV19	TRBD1	TGTGCCAGTAGCGCCCGACCGGGACAGGGCGTTCGGGTAGATCAGCCCCAGCATTTT	CASSARPGQGVRVDQPQHF
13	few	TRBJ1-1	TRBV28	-	TGTGCCACCGACTTGCGGGGGCACACTGAAGCTTTCTTT	CATDLRGHTEAFF
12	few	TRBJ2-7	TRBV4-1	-	TGCGCCAGCAGCCTCAGGGGGGGGGAGCAGTACTTC	CASSLRGGEQYF
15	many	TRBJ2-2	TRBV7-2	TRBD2	TGTGCCAGCAGGACTAGCGGGGGGAACACCGGGGAGCTGTTTTTT	CASRTSGGNTGELFF
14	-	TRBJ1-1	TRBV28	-	TGTGCCAGCAGTTCGGCCACTTCAAAGTCTGAAGCTTTCTTT	CASSSATSKSEAFF
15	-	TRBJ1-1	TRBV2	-	TGTGCCAGCAGCCCGGGACGCGGGATGAACACTGAAGCTTTCTTT	CASSPGRGMNTEAFF
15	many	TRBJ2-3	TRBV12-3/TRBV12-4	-	TGTGCCAGCAGTGAATCGACAGGCGGAACAGATACGCAGTATTTT	CASSESTGGTDTQYF
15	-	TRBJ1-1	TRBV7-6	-	TGTGCCAGCAGCTTCACACAGGAATGGAACACTGAAGCTTTCTTT	CASSFTQEWNTEAFF
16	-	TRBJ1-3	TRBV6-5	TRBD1	TGTGCCAGCAGTCAGGGACAGCCCTTCTCTGGAAACACCATATATTTT	CASSQGQPFSGNTIYF
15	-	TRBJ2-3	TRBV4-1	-	TGCGCCAGCAGCCAGAGCGCCCGGAGCACAGATACGCAGTATTTT	CASSQSARSTDTQYF
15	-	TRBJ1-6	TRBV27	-	TGTGCCAGCAGCCCAATCAGGGGCTTGAATTCACCCCTCCACTTT	CASSPIRGLNSPLHF
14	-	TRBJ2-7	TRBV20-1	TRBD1	TGCAGTGCTAGAGATCCCCGACAGGGTAACGAGCAGTACTTC	CSARDPRQGNEQYF
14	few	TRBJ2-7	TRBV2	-	TGTGCCAGCAGTGGGGTGGTTACCTCCTACGAGCAGTACTTC	CASSGVVTSYEQYF